The rows below give T cell receptor beta chains drawn from one sample of a study of blood T cell repertoires in COVID-19. Produced via immunoSEQ multiplex PCR; TCRdb's table is partial and in-frame only. The table records roughly 260,000 clones, roughly 80% of them present only once. Material: peripheral blood. The origin of the receptors is a woman older than 75 with active or convalescent COVID-19. The CDR3 runs from the conserved cysteine through the conserved F or W. D genes are given only for firm matches. A row's size may be missing; if present it is once, few, many or a size class.

d_gene	abundance	v_gene	j_gene	CDR3aa	CDR3nt
NA	NA	TRBV28	TRBJ1-5	CASSPSVRPQHF	TGTGCCAGCAGTCCGTCAGTACGACCCCAGCATTTT
TRBD2	NA	TRBV18	TRBJ2-7	CASSPPSLAGSYEQYF	TGTGCCAGCTCACCACCTAGTCTAGCGGGGTCCTACGAGCAGTACTTC
TRBD1	NA	TRBV7-8	TRBJ2-1	CASSPRQGDTEQFF	TGTGCCAGCAGCCCGCGACAGGGAGACACGGAGCAGTTCTTC
NA	NA	TRBV30	TRBJ1-6	CAWSIGEDSPLHF	TGTGCCTGGAGTATCGGGGAAGATTCACCCCTCCACTTT
NA	NA	TRBV5-4	TRBJ1-2	CASSLEQNYGYTF	TGTGCCAGCAGCTTGGAACAGAACTATGGCTACACCTTC
TRBD1	NA	TRBV6-4	TRBJ2-7	CASSDPDRGLPYEQYF	TGTGCCAGCAGTGACCCCGACAGGGGCTTACCCTACGAGCAGTACTTC
NA	few	TRBV18	TRBJ1-3	CASSPSGTGTHSGNTIYF	TGTGCCAGCTCACCTTCCGGTACGGGAACGCACTCTGGAAACACCATATATTTT
NA	NA	TRBV4-1	TRBJ1-2	CASSQVTGSYGYTF	TGCGCCAGCAGCCAAGTAACAGGGTCCTATGGCTACACCTTC
NA	NA	TRBV30	TRBJ1-2	CAWRGGLNYGYTF	TGTGCCTGGAGGGGGGGACTGAACTATGGCTACACCTTC
NA	NA	TRBV5-1	TRBJ2-2	CASRAWGVGTGELFF	TGCGCCAGCAGAGCGTGGGGCGTGGGTACCGGGGAGCTGTTTTTT
NA	once	TRBV18	TRBJ1-2	CASSPLRDTSTYGYTF	TGTGCCAGCTCACCACTCCGCGACACATCCACCTATGGCTACACCTTC
NA	NA	TRBV2	TRBJ1-5	CASREGFNQPQHF	TGTGCCAGCAGGGAGGGTTTCAATCAGCCCCAGCATTTT
NA	NA	TRBV27	TRBJ1-2	CASSLVAPANYGYTF	TGTGCCAGCAGTTTGGTGGCACCTGCTAACTATGGCTACACCTTC
NA	once	TRBV29-1	TRBJ2-5	CSVANPNRRYQETQYF	TGCAGCGTTGCCAATCCGAATAGGAGGTACCAAGAGACCCAGTACTTC